This TCR beta chain was found in a study of blood T cell repertoires in COVID-19. Trimming shortened V by 5 bases and J by 10 bases, and 11 bases separated the two germline ends. This CDR3 contains 12 residues. The germline CDR1 and CDR2 sequences are SEHNR and FQNEAQ (reference sequence). Generated by immunoSEQ multiplex PCR, the TCRdb table keeps only in-frame clones and is missing some. Of 160,000 or so clones listed, 80% are singletons. Sequencing used PBMCs or T cells enriched from blood (not recorded which). The clonotype was recovered from an older woman who had recovered from COVID-19. The V and J genes are TRBV7-9 and TRBJ1-4; maybe TRBD1 (6 bases). The CDR3 bases are TGTGCCAGCAGCCAATTCAGGGGAAAACTGTTTTTT. This codes for CASSQFRGKLFF. The full variable domain, its missing parts supplied by reference TRBV7-9 and TRBJ1-4, is DTGVSQNPRHKITKRGQNVTFRCDPISEHNRLYWYRQTLGQGPEFLTYFQNEAQLEKSRLLSDRFSAERPKGSFSTLEIQRTEQGDSAMYLCASSQFRGKLFFGSGTQLSVL.